The TCR beta chain described here comes from a study of T cell responses to AZD1222 COVID-19 vaccine. Study-wide results and limits: Compared with day 0, the breadth and depth of the Spike-specific TCR repertoire rose significantly after two doses of AZD1222. Donors were chiefly white British, with a greater number of females, and clonal diversity was perhaps underestimated.

As regards this clone: The antigen remains undetermined.

Sequencing used immunoSEQ multiplex PCR; TCRdb keeps in-frame clones, though not all of them. In the table there are under 250,000 clones, roughly 91% of which are singletons. The germline CDR1 and CDR2 sequences are LNHDA and SQIVND (reference sequence). V was pared by 0 bases and J by 7 bases, with 18 bases between. This CDR3 has 16 residues. This sample comprised peripheral blood, obtained on day 0 of MenACWY control vaccination. This TCR was recovered from an adult in good health. The chain combines TRBV19 with TRBJ1-1; tentatively, D is TRBD1 (5 bases). The CDR3 spells CASSIDPTAIQGEAFF. As DNA, the CDR3 is TGTGCCAGTAGTATAGATCCGACAGCTATTCAAGGTGAAGCTTTCTTT.